These T cell receptor beta chains were read from a single sample in a study of blood T cell repertoires in COVID-19. Repertoires were generated with immunoSEQ multiplex PCR, while TCRdb's copy carries only in-frame clones and drops some. The sample lists some 300,000 clones; approximately 91% were seen once. The source material was PBMCs or T cells enriched from blood (not recorded which). The receptors shown here come from a woman aged 30 to 39 who had been exposed to COVID-19. Both conserved end residues are trimmed from each CDR3. Rows give clone size only sometimes, using once, few, many, or a class for an expanded clone.

NA | TRBV7-8 | ASSSGTPHSNQPQH
NA | TRBV18 | ASSSTGVGYNSPLH
NA | TRBV7-2 | ASSLAGGGRLYEQY
NA | TRBV4-1 | ASSPNSLLGYT
NA | TRBV6-5 | ASSYAWGESVYEQY
NA | TRBV29-1 | SVDSLGTVFAPAF
few | TRBV5-1 | ASSLDSNYGYT
once | TRBV5-1 | ASSVWTGPQETQY
NA | TRBV7-9 | ASSFQGGGTEAF
NA | TRBV6-2/TRBV6-3 | ASSPSRPKNIQY
once | TRBV9 | ASSPQVSTDTQY
NA | TRBV6-2/TRBV6-3 | ASSQRAQPQH
NA | TRBV4-3 | ASSRVPSGERTEAF
NA | TRBV7-9 | ASSPRLAGGVEETQY
NA | TRBV27 | ASSPGLAGTGELF
NA | TRBV19 | ASRRTGRWSNQPQH
NA | TRBV2 | ASKFTDWDTEAF
NA | TRBV11-2 | ASSSPTRRRRDYGYT
NA | TRBV7-7 | ASSLGTGGMGEQF
NA | TRBV4-1 | ASSQILVNTEAF
NA | TRBV27 | ASSSTTVDEQY
NA | TRBV30 | ACEAPGANVLT
NA | TRBV2 | ASSALGGAGNEQF
NA | TRBV5-1 | ASSLVDNSNTEAF
NA | TRBV29-1 | SVGGQGLEQY
NA | TRBV25-1 | ASSVTVNTEAF
NA | TRBV6-5 | ASALLVQGNGYT
few | TRBV12-2 | ASRLAEGNYNSPLH
NA | TRBV11-2 | ASSLGLNYGYT
NA | TRBV27 | ASSGGQATEAF
NA | TRBV11-3 | ASSGLGRGTQY
NA | TRBV7-9 | ASSSQGLAGELNSYEQY
once | TRBV19 | ASSILYQPQH
NA | TRBV2 | ASWSGDYNEQF
NA | TRBV5-8 | ASSLTVGTGFTLH
NA | TRBV9 | ASSVQGASNEKLF
few | TRBV11-2 | ASSGWQNSGNTIY
few | TRBV5-1 | ASRTDRAGQPQH
NA | TRBV19 | ASMDRTLNTEAF
NA | TRBV2 | ASSVRVLNTEAF
NA | TRBV2 | ASRRGQIDTEAF
NA | TRBV19 | ASCIAGGPREQF
NA | TRBV19 | ASTGIRHEQY
NA | TRBV6-5 | ASSPATQGNYGYT
NA | TRBV4-2 | ASSPRGAGSNQPQH
NA | TRBV5-1 | ASSSQDGRNTEAF